The source of this T cell receptor beta chain is a study of blood T cells in healthy people across ages. A second PCR, run for about 6 to 11 cycles, used a sample-barcoded 5' primer plus a J-beta primer mix. One entry per CDR3 protein results from TCRdb running MiXCR on the 5' RACE reads. The repertoire includes about 640,000 distinct CDR3 sequences, under 65% of them detected once, and over 35% sits in the top ten. Germline CDR1 is MNHEY and CDR2 is SVGAGI. With 6 bases removed from V and 1 base from J, the gap between germline ends came to 15 bases. The CDR3 is 15 amino acids. The donors, healthy Caucasians from Russia, were aged about 6 to 95.

What was sequenced was blood. The rearrangement links TRBV6-5 to TRBJ1-2; D is unresolved. This clonotype was obtained from a man aged 60-69 years in good health. CDR3 protein: CASSSPGTYNYGYTF. Written as DNA, the CDR3 is TGTGCCAGCAGCTCCCCAGGAACCTATAACTATGGCTACACCTTC.